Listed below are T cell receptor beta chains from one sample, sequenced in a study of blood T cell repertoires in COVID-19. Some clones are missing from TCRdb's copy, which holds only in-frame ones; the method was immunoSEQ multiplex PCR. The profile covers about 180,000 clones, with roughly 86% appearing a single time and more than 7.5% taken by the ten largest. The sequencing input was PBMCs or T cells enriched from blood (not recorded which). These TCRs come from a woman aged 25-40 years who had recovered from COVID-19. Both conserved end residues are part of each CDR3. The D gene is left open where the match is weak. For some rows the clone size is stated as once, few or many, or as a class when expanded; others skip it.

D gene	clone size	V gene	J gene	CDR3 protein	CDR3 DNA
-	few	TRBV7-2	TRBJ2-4	CASSLDGGGSKNIQYF	TGTGCCAGCAGCTTAGATGGGGGCGGGTCCAAAAACATTCAGTACTTC
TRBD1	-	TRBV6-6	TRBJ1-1	CASLDRGQRNTEAFF	TGTGCCAGCTTGGACAGGGGGCAGCGGAACACTGAAGCTTTCTTT
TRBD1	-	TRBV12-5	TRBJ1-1	CASARQGNTEAFF	TGTGCTAGTGCCCGACAGGGGAACACTGAAGCTTTCTTT
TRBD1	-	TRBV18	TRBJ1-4	CASSRIRDREKLFF	TGTGCCAGCTCACGAATCCGGGACAGGGAAAAACTGTTTTTT
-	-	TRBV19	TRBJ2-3	CASSIARATDTQYF	TGTGCCAGTAGTATAGCTCGAGCAACAGATACGCAGTATTTT
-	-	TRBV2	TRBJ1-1	CASISLAGGTEAFF	TGTGCCAGCATCTCACTCGCCGGGGGTACTGAAGCTTTCTTT
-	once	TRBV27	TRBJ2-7	CAILDRYGPSPYEQYF	TGTGCCATCCTCGACAGGTATGGACCATCACCCTACGAGCAGTACTTC
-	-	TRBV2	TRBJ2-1	CAGLSGLTGYNEQFF	TGTGCCGGATTAAGCGGACTCACCGGATACAATGAGCAGTTCTTC
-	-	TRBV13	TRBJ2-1	CASRARGSYNEQFF	TGTGCCAGCCGGGCCCGGGGCTCCTACAATGAGCAGTTCTTC
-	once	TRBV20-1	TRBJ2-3	CSALQADTQYF	TGCAGTGCGCTACAGGCAGATACGCAGTATTTT
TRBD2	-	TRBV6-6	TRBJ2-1	CASSYQLAGGSNEQFF	TGTGCCAGCAGTTACCAACTAGCGGGAGGATCAAATGAGCAGTTCTTC
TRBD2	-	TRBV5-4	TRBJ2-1	CASSVSSGRVYEQFF	TGTGCCAGCAGCGTATCTAGCGGGAGAGTCTATGAGCAGTTCTTC
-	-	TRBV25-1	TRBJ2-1	CASSDSATSSYNEQFF	TGTGCCAGCAGTGACTCAGCGACTAGCTCCTACAATGAGCAGTTCTTC
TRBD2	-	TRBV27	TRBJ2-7	CASSFGLAGMGEQYF	TGTGCCAGCAGTTTCGGCCTAGCGGGGATGGGAGAGCAGTACTTC
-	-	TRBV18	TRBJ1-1	CASSPWEGMNTEAFF	TGTGCCAGCTCACCATGGGAGGGTATGAACACTGAAGCTTTCTTT
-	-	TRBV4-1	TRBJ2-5	CASSQVLMETQYF	TGCGCCAGCAGCCAAGTCTTAATGGAGACCCAGTACTTC
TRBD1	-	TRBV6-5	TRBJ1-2	CASSRQGPYGYTF	TGTGCCAGCAGTCGACAGGGCCCTTATGGCTACACCTTC
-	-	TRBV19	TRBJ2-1	CASSIAGVNNEQFF	TGTGCCAGTAGTATAGCGGGAGTAAACAATGAGCAGTTCTTC
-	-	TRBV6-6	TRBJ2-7	CASTPSQSSYEQYF	TGTGCCAGCACCCCTAGTCAGAGCTCCTACGAGCAGTACTTC
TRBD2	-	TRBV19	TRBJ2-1	CASSTRLAGVDEQFF	TGTGCCAGTAGCACCCGGCTAGCGGGAGTCGATGAGCAGTTCTTC
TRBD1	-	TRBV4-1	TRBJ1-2	CASSQDSSDRTVNYGYTF	TGCGCCAGCAGCCAAGATTCGTCGGACAGGACCGTTAACTATGGCTACACCTTC
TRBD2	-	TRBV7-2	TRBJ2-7	CASSFTTSLEQYF	TGTGCCAGCAGCTTCACGACTAGCCTTGAGCAGTACTTC
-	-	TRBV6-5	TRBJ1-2	CASSPSMTGSYGYTF	TGTGCCAGCAGTCCCTCTATGACAGGCAGCTATGGCTACACCTTC
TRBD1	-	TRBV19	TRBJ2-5	CASSISQTGVQETQYF	TGTGCCAGTAGTATATCCCAGACAGGGGTCCAAGAGACCCAGTACTTC
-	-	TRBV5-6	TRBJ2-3	CASSLGPLLLTDTQYF	TGTGCCAGCAGCTTGGGTCCCTTACTACTCACAGATACGCAGTATTTT
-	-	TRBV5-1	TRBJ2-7	CASSFSSEQYF	TGCGCCAGCAGCTTTAGCTCCGAGCAGTACTTC
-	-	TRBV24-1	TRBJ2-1	CATSELLGGINEQFF	TGTGCCACCAGTGAACTACTAGGCGGAATTAATGAGCAGTTCTTC
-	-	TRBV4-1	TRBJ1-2	CASSPQSNYGYTF	TGCGCCAGCAGCCCTCAGTCCAACTATGGCTACACCTTC
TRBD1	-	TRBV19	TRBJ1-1	CASSIRTGTEAFF	TGTGCCAGTAGTATTCGGACAGGGACTGAAGCTTTCTTT
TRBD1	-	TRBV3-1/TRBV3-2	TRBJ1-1	CASGQGAIIAFF	TGTGCCAGCGGACAGGGGGCGATTATCGCTTTCTTT
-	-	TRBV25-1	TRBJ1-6	CATSRDTDSPLHF	TGTGCCACCTCGAGGGACACGGATTCACCCCTCCACTTT
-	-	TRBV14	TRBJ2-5	CASSQSAQWETQYF	TGTGCCAGCAGCCAATCTGCCCAGTGGGAGACCCAGTACTTC
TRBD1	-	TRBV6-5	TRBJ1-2	CASSRGQANYGYTF	TGTGCCAGCAGCCGGGGACAGGCTAACTATGGCTACACCTTC